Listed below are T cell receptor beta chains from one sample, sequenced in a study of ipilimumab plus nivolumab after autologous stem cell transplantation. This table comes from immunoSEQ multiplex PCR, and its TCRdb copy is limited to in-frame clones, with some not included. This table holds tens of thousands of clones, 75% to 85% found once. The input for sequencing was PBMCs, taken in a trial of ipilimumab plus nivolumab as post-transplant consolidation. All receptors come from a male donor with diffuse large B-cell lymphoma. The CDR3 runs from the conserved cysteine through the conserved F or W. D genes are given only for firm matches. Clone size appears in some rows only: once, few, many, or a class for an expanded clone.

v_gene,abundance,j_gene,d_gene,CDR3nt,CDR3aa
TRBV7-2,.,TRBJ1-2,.,TGTGCCAGCAGCTCATCCCTCCTGACCTTAAGGAACTATGGCTACACCTTC,CASSSSLLTLRNYGYTF
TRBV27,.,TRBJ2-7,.,TGTGCCAGCAGTTTATCCCTAGGTGGTGGGTTCTACGAGCAGTACTTC,CASSLSLGGGFYEQYF
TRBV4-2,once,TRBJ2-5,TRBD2,TGTGCCAGCAGCCAACTGACTAGCGGGGGGGGAGAGACCCAGTACTTC,CASSQLTSGGGETQYF
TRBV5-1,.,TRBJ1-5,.,TGCGCCAGCAGCTTGGCCGGGCAGAGAAATCAGCCCCAGCATTTT,CASSLAGQRNQPQHF
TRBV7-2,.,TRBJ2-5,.,TGTGCCAGCAGCGATATAGTAGGGGAGACCCAGTACTTC,CASSDIVGETQYF
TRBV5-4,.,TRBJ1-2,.,TGTGCCAGCAGCTTGGATGGGTATGGCTACACCTTC,CASSLDGYGYTF
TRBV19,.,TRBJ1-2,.,TGTGCCAGTAGTCGATCGGACAGATTCTTCGGCTACACCTTC,CASSRSDRFFGYTF
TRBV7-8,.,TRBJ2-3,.,TGTGCCAGCAGCTTAGAGCCTAGCGTAAGCACAGATACGCAGTATTTT,CASSLEPSVSTDTQYF
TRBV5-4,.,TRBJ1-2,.,TGTGCCAGCAGCTCGGTTGGAGTAGGGGACTACACCTTC,CASSSVGVGDYTF
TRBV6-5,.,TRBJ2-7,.,TGTGCCAGCAGCAGCATGTGGGGGGCTACCTACGAGCAGTACTTC,CASSSMWGATYEQYF
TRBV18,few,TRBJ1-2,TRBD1,TGTGCCAGCTCACCACGGACAGGGGAGAGGAGCTACACCTTC,CASSPRTGERSYTF
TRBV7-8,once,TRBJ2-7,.,TGTGCCAGCAGTCTCGACTGGGCCTCCTACGAGCAGTACTTC,CASSLDWASYEQYF
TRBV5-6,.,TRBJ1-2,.,TGTGCCAGCAGCGTGGAGACACGGATGAGTGGCTACACCTTC,CASSVETRMSGYTF
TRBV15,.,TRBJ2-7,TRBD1,TGTGCCACCAGCAGAGATGGCAGGGGGCTCTACGAGCAGTACTTC,CATSRDGRGLYEQYF
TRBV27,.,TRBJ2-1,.,TGTGCCAGCAGTTCCGGGCCCATAAGTTCCTCCTACAATGAGCAGTTCTTC,CASSSGPISSSYNEQFF
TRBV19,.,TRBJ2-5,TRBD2,TGTGCCAGTAGTATCCGGGGGAGTGGACTAGCTATGGAGACCCAGTACTTC,CASSIRGSGLAMETQYF
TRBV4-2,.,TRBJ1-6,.,TGTGCCAGCAGCCACCCCACCCGCCGGGGGGAAGGGCCACCCCTCCACTTT,CASSHPTRRGEGPPLHF
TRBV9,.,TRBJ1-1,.,TGTGCCAGCAGCGCCTCCCCGATGAACACTGAAGCTTTCTTT,CASSASPMNTEAFF
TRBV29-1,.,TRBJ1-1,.,TGCAGCGTCGTCCTCACTGAAGCTTTCTTT,CSVVLTEAFF
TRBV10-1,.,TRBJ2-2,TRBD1,TGCGCCAGCAGTCCAGACAGGGACACCGGGGAGCTGTTTTTT,CASSPDRDTGELFF
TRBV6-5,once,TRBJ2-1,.,TGTGCCAGCAGCCGAGGCCGGCCCCGCAATGAGCAGTTCTTC,CASSRGRPRNEQFF
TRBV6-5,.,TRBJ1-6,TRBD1,TGTGCCAGCAGCCCGGGGGGACAGATTAATTCACCCCTCCACTTT,CASSPGGQINSPLHF
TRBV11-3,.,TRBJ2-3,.,TGTGCCAGCAGCGTATATAGGGCAGATACGCAGTATTTT,CASSVYRADTQYF
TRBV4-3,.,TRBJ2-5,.,TGCGCCAGCAGCCAAGTGGAGGGGGGGGAAGAGACCCAGTACTTC,CASSQVEGGEETQYF
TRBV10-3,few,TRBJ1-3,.,TGTGCCATCAGTGAGTCCGGGGGGTTTGCTGGAAACACCATATATTTT,CAISESGGFAGNTIYF
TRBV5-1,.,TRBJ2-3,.,TGCGCCAGCAGCTTTTTCGGGGGGCACGGAGATACGCAGTATTTT,CASSFFGGHGDTQYF
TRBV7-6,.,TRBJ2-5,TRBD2,TGTGCCAGCAGCCCAAGGGGAGGGGCTGGAAGGGAGACCCAGTACTTC,CASSPRGGAGRETQYF
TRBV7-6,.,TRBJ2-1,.,TGTGCCAGCTCACCTCAGTTAAGCTCCTACAATGAGCAGTTCTTC,CASSPQLSSYNEQFF
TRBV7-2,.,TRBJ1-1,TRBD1,TGTGCCAGCAGCTCTCCGGACAGGGGGCGGACTGAAGCTTTCTTT,CASSSPDRGRTEAFF
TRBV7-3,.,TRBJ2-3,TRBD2,TGTGCCAGCAGCAGGACTAGCGGGGGAACAGATACGCAGTATTTT,CASSRTSGGTDTQYF
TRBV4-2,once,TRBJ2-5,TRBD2,TGTGCCAGCAGCCAAGTCGGCGGGGGATACCAAGAGACCCAGTACTTC,CASSQVGGGYQETQYF
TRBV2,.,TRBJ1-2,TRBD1,TGTGCCAGCAGTGTGACGGGCGGACAGGGAGCTGGCTACACCTTC,CASSVTGGQGAGYTF
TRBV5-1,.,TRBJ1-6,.,TGCGCCAGCAGCGTGAGGGAGCCTTCACCCCTCCACTTT,CASSVREPSPLHF
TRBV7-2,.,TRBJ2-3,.,TGTGCCACACGGGGCCGCACAGATACGCAGTATTTT,CATRGRTDTQYF
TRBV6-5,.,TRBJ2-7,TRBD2,TGTGCCAGCAGTTCTCTAGCGGGGTGGGCCGAGCAGTACTTC,CASSSLAGWAEQYF
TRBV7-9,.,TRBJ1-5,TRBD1,TGTGCCAGCAGCTCAGGGGACAGGGGGAATCAGCCCCAGCATTTT,CASSSGDRGNQPQHF
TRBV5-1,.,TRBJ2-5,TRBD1,TGCGCCAGCAGCTTTGACAGGGAATCAGAGACCCAGTACTTC,CASSFDRESETQYF
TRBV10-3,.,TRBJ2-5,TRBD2,TGTGCCATCAGTGAGCATGGGACTAGCGGAGAGACCCAGTACTTC,CAISEHGTSGETQYF
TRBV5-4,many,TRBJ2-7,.,TGTGCCAGCAGCCTTGTTCCGGGCAGGATCAACGAGCAGTACTTC,CASSLVPGRINEQYF
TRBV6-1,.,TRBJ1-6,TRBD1,TGTGCCAGCACCTCCGGGACAGGGAGTATAGCCCTCCACTTT,CASTSGTGSIALHF
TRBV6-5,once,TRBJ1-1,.,TGTGCCAGCAGTTCCGCAACCCCTACAATGAACACTGAAGCTTTCTTT,CASSSATPTMNTEAFF
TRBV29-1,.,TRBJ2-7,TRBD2,TGCAGCGTCACTAGCGGGGCTGGCCAGCAGTACTTC,CSVTSGAGQQYF
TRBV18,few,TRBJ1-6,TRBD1,TGTGCCAGCTCACCCGGAGTTACAGGGGCCCTCGGTAATTCACCCCTCCACTTT,CASSPGVTGALGNSPLHF
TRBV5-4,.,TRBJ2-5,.,TGTGCCAGCAGCTTACGGACAGTCCAAGAGACCCAGTACTTC,CASSLRTVQETQYF
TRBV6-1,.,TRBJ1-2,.,TGTGCCAGCAGTGAGGGGTATGGCTATGGCTACACCTTC,CASSEGYGYGYTF
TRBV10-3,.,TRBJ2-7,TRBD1,TGTGCCATCAGTGCGGGGGGTGGGACAGGGGCCTACGAGCAGTACTTC,CAISAGGGTGAYEQYF
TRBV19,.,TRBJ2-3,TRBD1,TGTGCCAGTAGTACCCGACAGGGGGCAGATACGCAGTATTTT,CASSTRQGADTQYF
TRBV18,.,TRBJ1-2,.,TGTGCCAGCTCTCCAGGGGACACGGGGGGTACTGGCTACACCTTC,CASSPGDTGGTGYTF
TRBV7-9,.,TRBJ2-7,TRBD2,TGTGCCAGCAGCCTTAGTAGGGGAGCGGGGAGCGAGCAGTACTTC,CASSLSRGAGSEQYF
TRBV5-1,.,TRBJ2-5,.,TGCGCCAGCAGCTTGGGGGGGCTAGCGCCGTACCAAGAGACCCAGTACTTC,CASSLGGLAPYQETQYF
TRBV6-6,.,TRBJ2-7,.,TGTGCCAGCAGTTACTTTCAGGGGGGACTTGGAGGGGAGCAGTACTTC,CASSYFQGGLGGEQYF
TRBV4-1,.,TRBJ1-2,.,TGCGCCAGCAGCCCAAGGCCGTATGACAAGGCGTATGGCTACACCTTC,CASSPRPYDKAYGYTF
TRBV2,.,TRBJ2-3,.,TGTGCCAGCAGTGAAGAGGCAGCCCGTGGTACGCAGTATTTT,CASSEEAARGTQYF
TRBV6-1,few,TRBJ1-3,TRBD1,TGTGCCAGCAGTAAGACAGGGATCAGGAACACCATATATTTT,CASSKTGIRNTIYF
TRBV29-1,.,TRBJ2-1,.,TGCAGCGTTGGGCTCAGGGATGAGCAGTTCTTC,CSVGLRDEQFF
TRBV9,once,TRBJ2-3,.,TGTGCCAGCAGCGTACACACTGACACAGATACGCAGTATTTT,CASSVHTDTDTQYF